The 5 T cell receptor beta chains presented below share a single source sample, sequenced in a study of shared clonotypes between healthy human individuals. Measured with immunoSEQ multiplex PCR; TCRdb has only the in-frame clones, and not every one. The data hold about 560,000 clones, with around 80% observed a single time. The sequencing sample was made of PBMCs. The receptors were gathered from a woman in her 40s in good health. Some clones in this sample may be carry-over from other donors' samples.

The chain couples TRBV5-1 to TRBJ2-7, with D possibly being TRBD1 (5 bases). From germline, CDR1 is SGHRS and CDR2 YFSETQ. The CDR3 has 15 amino acids. V lost 5 bases and J 5 bases, leaving 20 bases between the germline ends. CDR3 loop: CASSSTGSVPHEQYF. CDR3 coding DNA: TGCGCCAGCAGTTCCACAGGATCAGTCCCCCACGAGCAGTACTTC.

As for this clone: In the same sample, other DNA sequences code for this CDR3. The chain employs TRBV7-3 and TRBJ2-1; 11 bases agree with TRBD2. Looked up from germline, CDR1 is SGHTA and CDR2 is FQGTGA. V gave up 3 bases and J gave up 2 bases; unmatched junction bases: 0. This CDR3 has 15 residues. The CDR3 DNA reads TGTGCCAGCAGCTTGACTAGCGGGACCTACAATGAGCAGTTCTTC. This encodes CASSLTSGTYNEQFF. The whole variable domain, filled in from reference TRBV7-3 and TRBJ2-1, reads GAGVSQTPSNKVTEKGKYVELRCDPISGHTALYWYRQSLGQGPEFLIYFQGTGAADDSGLPNDRFFAVRPEGSVSTLKIQRTERGDSAVYLCASSLTSGTYNEQFFGPGTRLTVL.

V is TRBV5-1 and J is TRBJ1-1, with a weak D call TRBD1 (6 bases). V was clipped by 2 bases and J by 4 bases, with 12 bases between them. Looked up from germline, CDR1 is SGHRS and CDR2 is YFSETQ. The CDR3 is made up of 14 amino acids. CDR3 DNA sequence: TGCGCCAGCAGCTTAAACAGGGATTCCACTGAAGCTTTCTTT. Its translation: CASSLNRDSTEAFF.

This chain connects TRBV2 to TRBJ2-1, with D perhaps matching TRBD2 (5 bases). This CDR3 is 16 amino acids long. V lost 6 bases and J 4 bases, leaving 19 bases between the germline ends. CDR1 and CDR2 from the germline V gene are SNHLY and FYNNEI. Written as DNA, the CDR3 is TGTGCCAGCAGAAAAAGTGTGGAGGCTTTTTACAATGAGCAGTTCTTC. This codes for CASRKSVEAFYNEQFF.

The chain has TRBV7-2 and TRBJ2-7; D uncertain. With 0 bases removed from V and 0 bases from J, the gap between germline ends came to 9 bases. Germline loops: CDR1 SGHTA, CDR2 FQGNSA. The CDR3 length is 15 residues. This CDR3 reads CASSLAGMSSYEQYF. The CDR3 coding sequence is TGTGCCAGCAGCTTAGCGGGAATGAGCTCCTACGAGCAGTACTTC. Based on the CDR3 plus reference TRBV7-2 and TRBJ2-7, the full variable domain is GAGVSQSPSNKVTEKGKDVELRCDPISGHTALYWYRQSLGQGLEFLIYFQGNSAPDKSGLPSDRFSAERTGGSVSTLTIQRTQQEDSAVYLCASSLAGMSSYEQYFGPGTRLTVT.